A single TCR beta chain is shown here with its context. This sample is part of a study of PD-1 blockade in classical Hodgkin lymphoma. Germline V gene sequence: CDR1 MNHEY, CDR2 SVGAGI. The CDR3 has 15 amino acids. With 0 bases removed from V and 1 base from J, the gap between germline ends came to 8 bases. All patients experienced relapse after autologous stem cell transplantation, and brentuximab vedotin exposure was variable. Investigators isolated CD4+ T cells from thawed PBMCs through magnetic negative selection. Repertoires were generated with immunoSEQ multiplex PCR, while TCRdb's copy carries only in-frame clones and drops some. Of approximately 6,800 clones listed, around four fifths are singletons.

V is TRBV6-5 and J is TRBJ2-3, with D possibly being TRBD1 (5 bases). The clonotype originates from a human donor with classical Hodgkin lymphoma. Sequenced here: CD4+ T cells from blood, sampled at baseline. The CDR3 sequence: CASSYSGAGTDTQYF. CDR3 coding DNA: TGTGCCAGCAGTTACTCAGGGGCCGGCACAGATACGCAGTATTTT.